Presented here are 23 T cell receptor beta chains from one specimen sequenced in a study of blood T cell repertoires in COVID-19. Profiling relied on immunoSEQ multiplex PCR, and the TCRdb table lists in-frame clones only, not all of them. The top ten clones hold around 0.9% of a sample with around 290,000 clones, 88% of them seen once. Sequencing was carried out using PBMCs or T cells enriched from blood (not recorded which). The receptors derive from a woman in her 30s who had recovered from COVID-19.

The V call is TRBV7-9, the J call TRBJ1-2, with D possibly matching TRBD1 (6 bases). Germline CDR1 and CDR2: SEHNR and FQNEAQ (reference sequence). V lost 2 bases to trimming and J lost 4 bases, with 17 bases between them. The CDR3 has 16 residues. In nucleotides, the CDR3 is TGTGCCAGCAGCTTAAAAGGGCAGGGGATGGGCTATGGCTACACCTTC. Translation gives CASSLKGQGMGYGYTF.

This clone has a single count. V is TRBV28 and J is TRBJ1-3, with D unclear. CDR1 is MDHEN and CDR2 is SYDVKM in the germline V gene. The ends were cut back, 2 bases at V and 0 bases at J, with 11 bases in the middle. The length of the CDR3 is 16 residues. CDR3 nucleotides: TGTGCCAGCAGTTTAGTCCTCTCGGGCTCTGGAAACACCATATATTTT. Protein sequence: CASSLVLSGSGNTIYF.

The gene calls are TRBV27 and TRBJ1-6; D uncertain. Germline lookup yields CDR1 MNHEY and CDR2 SMNVEV (reference sequence). V was shortened by 3 bases and J by 0 bases, with 9 bases between the two germline ends. The CDR3 is made up of 16 amino acids. The CDR3 DNA sequence: TGTGCCAGCAGTTTCGGACTAAGCTCCTATAATTCACCCCTCCACTTT. Protein: CASSFGLSSYNSPLHF.

This rearrangement joins TRBV7-2 to TRBJ1-1, with D perhaps matching TRBD1 (6 bases). There are 15 residues in the CDR3. V was trimmed by 5 bases and J by 1 base, leaving 14 bases between them. From germline, CDR1 is SGHTA and CDR2 FQGNSA. CDR3 coding DNA: TGTGCCAGCAGCCCCGTCCTGGGGGCGAACACTGAAGCTTTCTTT. This sequence encodes CASSPVLGANTEAFF.

This clone was found a few times. DNA for the CDR3: TGTGCCAGCCGTGGACTAGCGGGAAGGGAGCAGTACTTC. It specifies CASRGLAGREQYF. V gene TRBV28 combines with J gene TRBJ2-7; 12 nucleotides agree with TRBD2. Germline-derived CDR1 and CDR2 are MDHEN and SYDVKM. J lost 7 bases, V lost 8 bases, and 6 bases had no gene match. There are 13 residues in the CDR3.

Only one count was recorded for this clone. V is TRBV9 and J is TRBJ2-1; 7 bases align to TRBD2. V was clipped by 4 bases and J by 5 bases; unmatched bases: 12. In germline, CDR1 is SGDLS, CDR2 YYNGEE. This CDR3 is 16 amino acids long. The CDR3, as DNA: TGTGCCAGCAGCCGACCCAGGGCGGGGGTGAACAATGAGCAGTTCTTC. This sequence encodes CASSRPRAGVNNEQFF.

The chain is built from TRBV5-6 and TRBJ1-6; 7 nucleotides agree with TRBD1. The CDR3 length is 14 residues. V was clipped by 4 bases and J by 5 bases; unmatched bases: 3. Germline V gene data show CDR1 as SGHDT and CDR2 as YYEEEE. CDR3 region: CASSRGLNNSPLHF. The CDR3 nucleotides are TGTGCCAGCAGCAGGGGGCTGAATAATTCACCCCTCCACTTT.

The rearrangement links TRBV27 to TRBJ1-1, with unresolved D. This CDR3 spans 14 amino acids. Trimming removed 7 bases from V and 1 base from J, with 13 bases in between. Per germline, CDR1 MNHEY and CDR2 SMNVEV (reference sequence). The CDR3 region is CASNRIRGNTEAFF. Here the CDR3 DNA reads TGTGCCAGCAATAGAATCCGGGGGAACACTGAAGCTTTCTTT.

The rearrangement joins TRBV11-3 to TRBJ1-6; possible D gene TRBD1, 6 bases. CDR3 size: 16 residues. Deletions cut 1 base from V and 8 bases from J, with 15 bases between. Germline V gene lookup returns CDR1 SGHNT and CDR2 YENEEA. For the CDR3, the DNA is TGTGCCAGCAGCTTAGTTCTGACAGGAGAGGATTCACCCCTCCACTTT. This gives the protein CASSLVLTGEDSPLHF.

This clone has only one observation. J is TRBJ2-1 and V is TRBV11-3; tentatively, D is TRBD1 (5 bases). Trimming left V 8 bases short and J 8 bases short, with 16 bases between. This CDR3 has 13 residues. Per germline, CDR1 SGHNT and CDR2 YENEEA. Written as DNA, the CDR3 is TGTGCCAGCTCGAGCAGAACAGGCGATGAGCAGTTCTTC. As protein: CASSSRTGDEQFF.

V gene TRBV9 combines with J gene TRBJ1-2; TRBD1 agrees at 9 bases. V gave up 0 bases and J gave up 8 bases; unmatched junction bases: 8. The length of the CDR3 is 15 residues. Germline values: CDR1 SGDLS, CDR2 YYNGEE. The CDR3 DNA sequence: TGTGCCAGCAGCGTAGGGGACAGGGTGTTGTTGGGCTACACCTTC. This encodes CASSVGDRVLLGYTF.

The rearrangement uses TRBV7-9 and TRBJ2-3; possibly TRBD2 for D (6 bases). CDR1 and CDR2 (germline): SEHNR, FQNEAQ (reference sequence). V dropped 5 bases and J dropped 3 bases, with 18 bases sitting between them. The CDR3 is 16 residues long. The DNA for the CDR3 is TGTGCCAGCAGCCGAGCGGTGGGGGGTTCTACAGATACGCAGTATTTT. It translates to CASSRAVGGSTDTQYF.

CDR3 residues: CASSLPRQGTPNYGYTF. The CDR3 nucleotides are TGTGCCAGCAGCTTACCCCGACAGGGCACGCCTAACTATGGCTACACCTTC. The gene calls are TRBV7-3 and TRBJ1-2, with 7 bases fitting TRBD1. This CDR3 region has 17 residues. V dropped 2 bases and J dropped 0; count of bases not matched to a gene: 9. Germline V CDR1 and CDR2: SGHTA, FQGTGA.

V gene TRBV5-1 combines with J gene TRBJ1-2; D ambiguous. CDR3 length equals 13 residues. V was trimmed by 4 bases and J by 3 bases, leaving 10 bases between them. Per germline, CDR1 SGHRS and CDR2 YFSETQ. CDR3 DNA: TGCGCCAGCAGCCCCCAGGATTACTATGGCTACACCTTC. It specifies CASSPQDYYGYTF.

V and J are TRBV27 and TRBJ2-1; TRBD2 aligns across 11 bases. V lost 1 base to trimming and J lost 3 bases; unmatched junction nucleotides: 8. The germline V gene has CDR1 MNHEY and CDR2 SMNVEV (reference sequence). CDR3 size: 18 residues. This chain's CDR3 is CASSLYVPSGGLYNEQFF. The DNA of the CDR3 is TGTGCCAGCAGTTTATATGTGCCTAGCGGGGGGCTCTACAATGAGCAGTTCTTC.

The chain employs TRBV6-5 and TRBJ1-2, with 9 positions matching TRBD1. V shed 6 bases, J shed 8 bases, and the junction held 7 bases outside the gene matches. CDR3 length: 13 amino acids. Germline lookup yields CDR1 MNHEY and CDR2 SVGAGI. CDR3 bases: TGTGCCAGCAGCCTCCGGGACAGGGTGGGCTACACCTTC. Its translation is CASSLRDRVGYTF.

CDR3 sequence: CASSVGVTSNQPQHF. Written as DNA, the CDR3 is TGTGCCAGCAGCGTAGGGGTGACAAGCAATCAGCCCCAGCATTTT. The chain has TRBV9 and TRBJ1-5; no clear D. CDR3 length: 15 residues. The germline gives CDR1 SGDLS, CDR2 YYNGEE. Trimming took off 0 bases at V and 1 base at J, with 8 bases between the two ends.

This clone occurred once. This rearrangement joins TRBV7-8 to TRBJ2-1, with 10 bases lining up with TRBD2. The CDR3 spans 17 residues. With 4 bases clipped from V and 2 bases from J, the junction kept 8 bases outside the gene matches. Germline V gene data show CDR1 as SGHVS and CDR2 as FQNEAQ. CDR3 in amino acids: CASSWAISGGPYNEQFF. In nucleotides, the CDR3 is TGTGCCAGCAGCTGGGCCATTAGCGGGGGGCCCTACAATGAGCAGTTCTTC.

This clone was counted a single time. The chain joins TRBV24-1 to TRBJ2-6; 7 nucleotides match TRBD1. The germline V gene has CDR1 KGHDR and CDR2 SFDVKD. Trimming cost V 5 bases and J 0 bases; bases outside gene matches: 6. CDR3 size: 17 residues. This CDR3 is CATSAPGQYSGANVLTF. The CDR3 DNA reads TGTGCCACCAGTGCGCCGGGACAGTACTCTGGGGCCAACGTCCTGACTTTC.

The V call is TRBV29-1, the J call TRBJ2-2; tentative D call: TRBD2 (5 bases). The CDR3 spans 13 residues. Per germline, CDR1 SQVTM and CDR2 ANQGSEA. Trimming left V 7 bases short and J 13 bases short, with 22 bases between. Here the CDR3 DNA reads TGCAGCGCTCCCTTGGGCCTTGAGGGAACGCTGTTTTTT. It yields the protein CSAPLGLEGTLFF.

DNA of the CDR3: TGTGCCAGCAGCTTACAGGGAAATAATTCACCCCTCCACTTT. It is translated as CASSLQGNNSPLHF. The chain is built from TRBV7-2 and TRBJ1-6, with D possibly matching TRBD1 (5 bases). There are 14 residues in the CDR3. Between the trimmed V and J ends, which lost 2 bases and 5 bases, there was a span of 7 bases. Germline CDR1 is SGHTA and CDR2 is FQGNSA.

This clone was recorded only once. A read error may account for a junction end that differs from germline. This chain joins TRBV9 and TRBJ1-1; weak D call: TRBD1 (6 bases). The CDR3 spans 12 residues. The germline CDR1 and CDR2 sequences are SGDLS and YYNGEE. The CDR3 DNA reads as TGTGCCAGCGGGGGCCTAAGGACTGATGCTTTCTTT. The encoded protein is CASGGLRTDAFF.

The chain is built from TRBV28 and TRBJ2-1, with TRBD2 as a possible D gene (6 bases). The CDR3 is 16 amino acids. Germline V gives CDR1 MDHEN, CDR2 SYDVKM. The V and J ends lost 4 bases and 0 bases respectively, with 13 bases between them. CDR3 region: CASSSGLLSSYNEQFF. DNA for the CDR3: TGTGCCAGCAGTTCGGGACTCTTGAGCTCCTACAATGAGCAGTTCTTC.